This T cell receptor (beta chain) was found in a study of blood T cells in healthy people across ages (dated by TCRdb to the mid-2010s). In the study overall: In model experiments, template switching captured about one uniquely barcoded TCR beta cDNA molecule for every two T cells. Using deep sequencing normalized with unique cDNA molecular identifiers, the study measured how TCR beta repertoire diversity changes with age. Donors were grouped into four age groups: young (average 16 years), middle-aged (39), aged (approximately 58) and long-lived (around 80). To avoid experimental bias, donors of different ages were randomly spread across the sequencing lanes. Two additional independent replicas of 1 million unique cDNA reads from the same blood draw were analyzed for two donors (one aged 18 to 29 and one aged 80 or older). Results the study describes overall, beyond this receptor: Compared with the aged group, the long-lived group had more naive CD4+ T cells, fewer expanded clones and increased TCR diversity, suggesting age selection. The CMV infection status of donors was not known, potentially confounding age-related changes in expanded clonotypes. Estimates of total diversity based on one million sequenced T cells were considered lower bounds and underestimates. As age increased, observed TCR beta diversity per million T cells dropped in a roughly linear way, and a significant reduction was already evident by age roughly 36. The percentage of naive T cells measured by flow cytometry correlated strongly with observed TCR beta diversity. Since profiling was done on bulk unsorted PBMCs, naive and antigen-experienced compartments could not be conclusively compared.

This clonotype was counted a few times. Its antigen specificity is not known. No base quality values were provided; no much bigger clone lies one nucleotide off. The library was produced with 5' RACE. The reads were generated on an Illumina HiSeq 2500. A second PCR of about 7 to 12 cycles was performed with a sample-barcoded 5' primer and a J-beta primer mix. A template-switch 5' adaptor carrying 12 random nucleotides introduced a unique molecular identifier onto each TCR beta cDNA molecule. At least 2.5 million CDR3-containing paired-end reads were obtained from each sample. The Mint cDNA synthesis kit, primed by a TRBC-specific oligonucleotide, was used to synthesize first-strand cDNA from all RNA. All cDNA was treated with uracil-DNA glycosylase and then went through a first 18-cycle PCR with the universal primers M1SS and BC2_uni_R. Regarding the original processing steps: For normalization, 1 million high-quality reads, each with a distinct molecular identifier, were randomly selected from each sample. Instead of being binned into consensus sequences, reads with shared molecular identifiers were discarded. MiTCR, run with a Q25 quality threshold and the strictest error-elimination algorithm, handled CDR3 identification, clonotype clustering and error correction. A nonparametric unseen species model using Euler transformation provided a lower-bound estimate of total TCR beta diversity. Using fastp trimming at Q25 and MiXCR clonotype assembly, TCRdb reanalyzed the public sequencing data and kept in-frame beta chains. Each CDR3 protein appears once, grouped with its most common genes and DNA. The V and J calls here are based on TCRdb, not the publication. Present in this sample are hundreds of thousands of distinct CDR3 sequences, about a fifth of which were seen just once. The ten top clones hold around a fifth of the sample.

The germline ends are 16 bases apart after V is trimmed by 7 bases and J by 7 bases. Including cysteine and phenylalanine, the CDR3 has 13 amino acids. Of all the DNA, just the CDR3 is kept, 39 bases in frame from base 1. Reading the germline V gene gives CDR1 SNHLY and CDR2 FYNNEI. Systemically healthy Caucasian individuals from Russia, over 30 in total and aged roughly 6 to 100 years, were included as donors. About 10 milliliters of peripheral blood were collected from each donor into EDTA-treated Vacutainer tubes. Ficoll-Paque density-gradient centrifugation was used to isolate PBMCs, with at least 6 million per sample. Total RNA, at least 5 micrograms per sample, was extracted from PBMCs with Trizol reagent. For every donor, flow cytometry on a PBMC aliquot measured the percentage of naive CD45RAhigh/CD27high T cells.

Sample: blood. This sequence uses TRBV2 and TRBJ2-5, with the D call perhaps TRBD1 or TRBD2, as 6 bases match in each case. This sequence was found in a man between 70 and 80 years old in good health. The DNA reads as follows: TGTGCCAGCACTGGACTAATCAGGGGGACCCAGTACTTC. Its protein reads: CASTGLIRGTQYF.